Listed here are 2 T cell receptor beta chains from one sample, sequenced in a study of resident and recirculating memory T cells in vitiligo. Assay used: immunoSEQ multiplex PCR; TCRdb lists only in-frame clones, some missing. The table lists roughly 80,000 clones, about 91% of them singletons. The sequenced material came from blood. Every receptor here comes from a male donor with vitiligo.

V is TRBV25-1 and J is TRBJ2-5; D is undetermined. Germline-derived CDR1 and CDR2 are MGHDK and SYGVNS. Trimming removed 3 bases from V and 0 bases from J, with 11 bases in between. CDR3 size: 15 residues. The CDR3 sequence: CASSDPTWYQETQYF. The CDR3 DNA is TGTGCCAGCAGTGACCCAACTTGGTACCAAGAGACCCAGTACTTC.

This clone was seen only once. V is TRBV19 and J is TRBJ1-2; D is unclear. The V gene's germline CDR1 is LNHDA and CDR2 SQIVND (reference sequence). The V end was cut by 7 bases, the J end by 3 bases, with 12 bases between. The CDR3 loop spans 13 amino acids. The CDR3 reads CASNVGTDYGYTF. The CDR3 region has the DNA TGTGCCAGTAACGTGGGCACGGACTATGGCTACACCTTC.